A single sample gave rise to the 12 T cell receptor beta chains below, sequenced in a study of blood T cells in healthy people across ages. Alongside a J-beta primer mix, a sample-barcoded 5' primer served in a second PCR lasting roughly 6 to 12 cycles. TCRdb ran MiXCR on the 5' RACE reads and lists one entry per CDR3 protein. Seen here are approximately 1.5 million distinct CDR3 sequences, 34% observed once, and the top ten hold about 11%. The material sequenced was blood. These receptors came from a woman between 25 and 40 years old in good health.

This sequence joins TRBV6-1 and TRBJ1-2; 8 nucleotides agree with TRBD1. The CDR3 runs 16 residues. Germline CDR1 and CDR2: MNHNS and SASEGT. The ends lost 1 base at V and 3 bases at J; junction bases unmatched: 7. The CDR3 nucleotides are TGTGCCAGCAGTGAAGTTTGGATACAGGGGGACTATGGCTACACCTTC. Protein sequence: CASSEVWIQGDYGYTF.

The CDR3 spells CASKLAGAYNEQFF. CDR3 bases: TGTGCCAGCAAACTAGCGGGGGCCTACAATGAGCAGTTCTTC. V gene TRBV7-6 combines with J gene TRBJ2-1, with 11 bases aligning to TRBD2. The CDR3 is made up of 14 amino acids. After removal of 7 bases from V and 2 bases from J, the junction contained 1 base not matched to a gene. CDR1 and CDR2 from the germline V gene are SGHVS and FNYEAQ.

The table lists this clonotype with a few counts. V usage is TRBV5-4 and J usage is TRBJ2-7; D is ambiguous. The ends were cut back, 2 bases at V and 5 bases at J, with 11 bases in the middle. Germline assignment: CDR1 SGHNT and CDR2 YYREEE (reference sequence). The CDR3 loop spans 13 amino acids. The CDR3: CASSFDRMDEQYF. CDR3 DNA: TGTGCCAGCAGCTTTGATCGGATGGACGAGCAGTACTTC.

This clonotype appeared many times. This chain links TRBV20-1 with TRBJ2-5; TRBD1 agrees at 10 bases. The J segment lost 5 bases and the V segment lost 6 bases, leaving 6 bases of the junction unmatched. The germline gives CDR1 DFQATT, CDR2 SNEGSKA (reference sequence). The CDR3 contains 13 residues. Written as DNA, the CDR3 is TGCAGTGCACCGACAGGGGGCAGGGAGACCCAGTACTTC. Its protein product is CSAPTGGRETQYF.

This clonotype was recorded many times. The chain has TRBV12-3 or TRBV12-4 and TRBJ2-5, with TRBD2 matching 10 bases. Trimming at V came to 2 bases and at J to 2 bases, leaving 5 bases not matched to a gene. This CDR3 spans 16 amino acids. CDR3 protein: CASSLLLAGSQETQYF. The CDR3 DNA sequence: TGTGCCAGCAGTTTACTACTAGCGGGGTCGCAAGAGACCCAGTACTTC.

The chain couples TRBV7-9 to TRBJ2-7, with TRBD2 identical over 12 bases. The V segment lost 5 bases and the J segment 3 bases; nucleotides outside the gene matches: 5. From germline, CDR1 is SEHNR and CDR2 FQNEAQ (reference sequence). This CDR3 is 15 amino acids long. In DNA, the CDR3 is TGTGCCAGCAGCCTTAGGACTAGCGGGAACTACGAGCAGTACTTC. It translates to CASSLRTSGNYEQYF. The full variable domain, with the rest looked up from reference TRBV7-9 and TRBJ2-7, is DTGVSQNPRHKITKRGQNVTFRCDPISEHNRLYWYRQTLGQGPEFLTYFQNEAQLEKSRLLSDRFSAERPKGSFSTLEIQRTEQGDSAMYLCASSLRTSGNYEQYFGPGTRLTVT.

The chain joins TRBV20-1 to TRBJ2-3, with 10 bases aligning to TRBD1. Germline V CDR1 and CDR2: DFQATT, SNEGSKA (reference sequence). The junction had 2 bases not matched to a gene; V was cut back by 2 bases and J by 3 bases. This CDR3 spans 14 amino acids. CDR3 amino acids: CSARSDRGTDTQYF. The CDR3 coding sequence is TGCAGTGCTAGATCGGACAGGGGGACAGATACGCAGTATTTT.

On this clonotype itself: A read error may explain this, as a much larger clone is one base away. This sequence joins TRBV5-1 and TRBJ2-4; 12 positions match TRBD1. The J call may be incorrect, as the DNA end agrees better with TRBJ2-7. Germline V CDR1 and CDR2: SGHRS, YFSETQ. There are 14 residues in the CDR3. For the CDR3, the DNA is TGCGTCAGCGGCGACCGGGACAGGGGGCACGAGCAGTACTTC. As protein: CVSGDRDRGHEQYF.

The rearrangement joins TRBV10-3 to TRBJ1-2, with 7 bases fitting TRBD1. Germline values: CDR1 ENHRY, CDR2 SYGVKD. The CDR3 contains 15 residues. V was clipped by 3 bases and J by 4 bases; unmatched bases: 8. The CDR3 nucleotides read TGTGCCATCAGTGATGGACAGGCCGTATTCTATGGCTACACCTTC. It codes for CAISDGQAVFYGYTF.

This clonotype was recorded a few times. The gene calls are TRBV4-1 and TRBJ2-3; D remains ambiguous. Deletions cut 1 base from V and 1 base from J, with 12 bases between. Germline V gene lookup returns CDR1 MGHRA and CDR2 YSYEKL. The CDR3 is 16 amino acids. CDR3 protein: CASSQGLPLGTDTQYF. The CDR3 DNA follows: TGCGCCAGCAGCCAAGGACTCCCGTTGGGCACAGATACGCAGTATTTT.

This clonotype turned up a few times. The V and J genes are TRBV19 and TRBJ2-7, with D possibly matching TRBD2 (6 bases). The CDR3 consists of 15 residues. Between the trimmed V and J ends, which lost 7 bases and 5 bases, there was a span of 21 bases. Germline CDR1 is LNHDA and CDR2 is SQIVND (reference sequence). The CDR3 nucleotides are TGTGCCAGTACCGCGATGGGAGGAACTGTCGACGAGCAGTACTTC. Its translation is CASTAMGGTVDEQYF.

In this sample, this clonotype turned up a few times. The chain joins TRBV13 to TRBJ2-3; 14 nucleotides line up with TRBD2. Germline V gives CDR1 PRHDT, CDR2 FYEKMQ (reference sequence). The trim removed 3 bases at V and 5 bases at J, leaving 13 bases unmatched. The CDR3 runs 19 residues. CDR3 DNA sequence: TGTGCCAGCAGCTTCAAGGGACTAGCGGGGGACCGAAGGGTAGATACGCAGTATTTT. It is translated as CASSFKGLAGDRRVDTQYF.